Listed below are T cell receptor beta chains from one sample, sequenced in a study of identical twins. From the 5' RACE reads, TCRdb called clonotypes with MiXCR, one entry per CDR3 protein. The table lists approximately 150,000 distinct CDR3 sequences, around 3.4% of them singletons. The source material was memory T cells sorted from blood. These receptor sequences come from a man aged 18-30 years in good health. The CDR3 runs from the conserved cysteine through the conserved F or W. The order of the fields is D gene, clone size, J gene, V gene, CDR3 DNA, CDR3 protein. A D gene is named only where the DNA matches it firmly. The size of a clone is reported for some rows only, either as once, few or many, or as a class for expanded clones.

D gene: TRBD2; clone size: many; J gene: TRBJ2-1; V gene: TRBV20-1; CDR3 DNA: TGCAGTGCTCCACTAGCGGGAGCATACCATGAGCAGTTCTTC; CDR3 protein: CSAPLAGAYHEQFF
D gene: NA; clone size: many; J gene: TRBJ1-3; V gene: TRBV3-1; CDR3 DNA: TGTGCCAGCAGCCAAGATGGACGGGGGGCCTCTGGAAACACCATATATTTT; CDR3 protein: CASSQDGRGASGNTIYF
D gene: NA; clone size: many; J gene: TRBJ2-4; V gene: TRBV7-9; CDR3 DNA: TGTGCCAGCAGCGTTGATCTCGCCCAGCTAGCCAAAAACATTCAGTACTTC; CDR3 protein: CASSVDLAQLAKNIQYF
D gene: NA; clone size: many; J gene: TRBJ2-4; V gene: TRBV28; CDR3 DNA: TGTGCCAGCAGCCCCAGTGATTCTAGGGCCCACATTCAGTACTTC; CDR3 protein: CASSPSDSRAHIQYF
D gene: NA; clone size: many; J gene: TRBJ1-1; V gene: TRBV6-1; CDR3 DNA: TGTGCCAGCAGGGTGGATCCGGCGAACACTGAAGCTTTCTTT; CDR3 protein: CASRVDPANTEAFF
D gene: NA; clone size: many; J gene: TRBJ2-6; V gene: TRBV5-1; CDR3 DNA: TGCGCCAGCAGCGATGACAGGACTGGGGCCAACGTCCTGACTTTC; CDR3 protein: CASSDDRTGANVLTF
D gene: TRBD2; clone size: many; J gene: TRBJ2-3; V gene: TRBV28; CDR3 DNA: TGTGCCAGCAGTCCAAGCGGGAGGGTTTTCGGCACAGATACGCAGTATTTT; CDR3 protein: CASSPSGRVFGTDTQYF
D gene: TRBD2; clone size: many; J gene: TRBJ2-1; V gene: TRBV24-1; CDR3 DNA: TGTGCCACCGCTTTTGGAACTAGCGGTTTGGATGAGCAGTTCTTC; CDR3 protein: CATAFGTSGLDEQFF
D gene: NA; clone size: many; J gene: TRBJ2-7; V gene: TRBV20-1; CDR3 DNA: TGCAGCGCCGACAGAGCCTACGAGCAGTACTTC; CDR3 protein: CSADRAYEQYF
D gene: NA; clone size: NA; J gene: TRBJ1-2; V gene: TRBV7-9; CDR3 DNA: TGTGCCAGCAGCTTAGGGGCAGATTATGGCTACACCTTC; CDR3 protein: CASSLGADYGYTF
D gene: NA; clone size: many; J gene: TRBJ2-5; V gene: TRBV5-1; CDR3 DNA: TGCGCCAGCAGCCACGGACACACCGAAGAGACCCAGTACTTC; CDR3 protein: CASSHGHTEETQYF
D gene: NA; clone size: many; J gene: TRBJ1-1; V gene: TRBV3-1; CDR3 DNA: TGTGCCAGCAGCCACAATAGCCTTGGGATGAACACTGAAGCTTTCTTT; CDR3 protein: CASSHNSLGMNTEAFF
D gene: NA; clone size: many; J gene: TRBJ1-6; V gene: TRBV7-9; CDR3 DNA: TGTGCCAGCAGCCAAACAGGAAGCTATTCACCCCTCCACTTT; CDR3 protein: CASSQTGSYSPLHF
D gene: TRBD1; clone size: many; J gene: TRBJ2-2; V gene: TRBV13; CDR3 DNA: TGTGCCAGCAGCTTGAATAGCGGGACAGGGGGAACCGGGGAGCTGTTTTTT; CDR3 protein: CASSLNSGTGGTGELFF
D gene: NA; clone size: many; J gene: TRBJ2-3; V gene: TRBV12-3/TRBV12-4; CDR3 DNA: TGTGCCAGCACCAGACTGGATACGCAGTATTTT; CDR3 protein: CASTRLDTQYF
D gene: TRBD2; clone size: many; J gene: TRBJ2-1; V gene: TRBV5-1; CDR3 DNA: TGCGCCAGCATACGACTAGCGGGAGGGGCTGAGCAGTTCTTC; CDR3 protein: CASIRLAGGAEQFF
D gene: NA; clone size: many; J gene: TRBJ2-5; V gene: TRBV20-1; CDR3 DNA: TGCAGTGCTAGTACGTTTTCCGGGACATATCAAGAGACCCAGTACTTC; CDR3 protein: CSASTFSGTYQETQYF
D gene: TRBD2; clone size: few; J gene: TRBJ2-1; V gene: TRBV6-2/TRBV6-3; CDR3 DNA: TGTGCCAGCAGTTACTGGGTCTCCCTAGCGGGAGTTGGGCAGTTCTTC; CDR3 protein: CASSYWVSLAGVGQFF
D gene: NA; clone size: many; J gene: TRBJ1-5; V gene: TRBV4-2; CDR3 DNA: TGTGCCAGCAGCGACGTCGGGGGGGTAGGCCAGCCCCAGCATTTT; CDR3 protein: CASSDVGGVGQPQHF
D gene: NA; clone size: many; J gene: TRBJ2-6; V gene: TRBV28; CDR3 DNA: TGTGCCAGCAGCCTCCACTCTGGGGCCAACGTCCTGACTTTC; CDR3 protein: CASSLHSGANVLTF
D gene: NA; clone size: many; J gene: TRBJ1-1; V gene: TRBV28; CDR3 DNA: TGTGCCAGCATGGGGGGCCAGAACACTGAAGCTTTCTTT; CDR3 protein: CASMGGQNTEAFF
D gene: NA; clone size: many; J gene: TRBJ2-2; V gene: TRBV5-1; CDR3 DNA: TGCGCCAGCAGCGCTTACAACGGGGAGCTGTTTTTT; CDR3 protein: CASSAYNGELFF
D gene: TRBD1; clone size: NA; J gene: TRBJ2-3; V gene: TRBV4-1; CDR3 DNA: TGCGCCAGCAGCCTAATACAGGGGGCTTTAACAGATACGCAGTATTTT; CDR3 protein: CASSLIQGALTDTQYF
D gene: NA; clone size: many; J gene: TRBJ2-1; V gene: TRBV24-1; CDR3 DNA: TGTGCCACCAGTGCCCAGCCCCCGTACAATGAGCAGTTCTTC; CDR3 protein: CATSAQPPYNEQFF